This TCR beta chain is drawn from a study of blood T cells in healthy people across ages. This clonotype was counted between two and nine times. Its matching antigen is unknown. Broader study findings: When one million T cells were used, diversity estimates were thought to be underestimates. Among T cells, TCR beta diversity per million cells dropped roughly linearly as age rose. The lack of PBMC sorting stopped any conclusive naive versus antigen-experienced comparison. Whereas aged donors had fewer naive CD4+ cells, long-lived donors had more of them and higher diversity.

PCR was performed a second time for roughly 7 to 11 cycles using a sample-barcoded 5' primer and a J-beta primer mix. From the 5' RACE reads, TCRdb called clonotypes with MiXCR, one entry per CDR3 protein. The table shows 1.5 million to 2 million distinct CDR3 sequences, with 39% occurring only once. From germline, CDR1 is SQVTM and CDR2 ANQGSEA. The V end was cut by 4 bases, the J end by 2 bases, with 17 bases between. This CDR3 is 15 amino acids long. The sequence came from a human donor in good health. The chain couples TRBV29-1 to TRBJ1-1, with D unclear. Material for sequencing was blood. CDR3 coding DNA: TGCAGCGTTGCCGTCTGGAACACTCGTAACACTGAAGCTTTCTTT. Translated, it gives CSVAVWNTRNTEAFF.